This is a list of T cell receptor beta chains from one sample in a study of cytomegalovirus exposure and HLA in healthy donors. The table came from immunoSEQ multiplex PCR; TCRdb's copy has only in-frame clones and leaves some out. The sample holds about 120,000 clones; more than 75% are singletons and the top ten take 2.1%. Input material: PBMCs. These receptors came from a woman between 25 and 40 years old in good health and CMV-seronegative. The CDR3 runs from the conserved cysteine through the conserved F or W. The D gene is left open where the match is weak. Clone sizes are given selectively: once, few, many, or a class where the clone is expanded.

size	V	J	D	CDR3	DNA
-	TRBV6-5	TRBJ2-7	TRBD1	CASSYGQGPYEQYF	TGTGCCAGCAGTTACGGACAGGGCCCCTACGAGCAGTACTTC
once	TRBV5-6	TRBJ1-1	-	CASSSKTGGNTEAFF	TGTGCCAGCAGCTCGAAGACAGGAGGGAACACTGAAGCTTTCTTT
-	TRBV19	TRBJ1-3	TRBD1	CASSIGTGLGNTIYF	TGTGCCAGTAGTATAGGGACAGGCCTCGGAAACACCATATATTTT
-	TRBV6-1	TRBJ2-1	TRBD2	CASSEISGGQDEQFF	TGTGCCAGCAGTGAAATTAGCGGGGGCCAGGATGAGCAGTTCTTC
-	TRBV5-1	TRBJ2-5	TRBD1	CASTTGGSETQYF	TGCGCCAGCACGACAGGGGGGTCAGAGACCCAGTACTTC
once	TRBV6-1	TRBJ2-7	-	CASSEGRGGQYF	TGTGCCAGCAGTGAAGGTAGGGGCGGGCAGTACTTC
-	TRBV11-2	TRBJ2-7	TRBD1	CASSLTGVYSYEQYF	TGTGCCAGCAGCTTGACAGGGGTTTACTCCTACGAGCAGTACTTC
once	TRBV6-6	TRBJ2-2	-	CASSYSRLNGELFF	TGTGCCAGCAGTTACTCTCGACTCAACGGGGAGCTGTTTTTT
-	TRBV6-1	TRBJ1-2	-	CAGRADSGFGYTF	TGTGCCGGGAGGGCGGACAGTGGTTTTGGCTACACCTTC
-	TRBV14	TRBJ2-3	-	CASSRGPTQYF	TGTGCCAGCAGCCGGGGCCCCACGCAGTATTTT
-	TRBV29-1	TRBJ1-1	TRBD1	CSGNGQGNTEAFF	TGCAGCGGGAATGGACAGGGGAACACTGAAGCTTTCTTT
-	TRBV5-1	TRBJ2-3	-	CASSRVVGDTQYF	TGCGCCAGCAGCCGGGTGGTGGGAGATACGCAGTATTTT
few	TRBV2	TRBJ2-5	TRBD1	CASSRTGWETQYF	TGTGCCAGCAGCAGGACAGGGTGGGAGACCCAGTACTTC
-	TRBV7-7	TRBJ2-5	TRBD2	CASSRSGGPGETQYF	TGTGCCAGCAGCCGGAGCGGGGGGCCGGGAGAGACCCAGTACTTC
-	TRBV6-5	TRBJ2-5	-	CASSQGLETQYF	TGTGCCAGCAGCCAGGGATTGGAGACCCAGTACTTC
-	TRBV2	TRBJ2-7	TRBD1	CASSEQGPSYEQYF	TGTGCCAGCAGCGAACAGGGGCCCTCCTACGAGCAGTACTTC
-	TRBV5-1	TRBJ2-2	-	CASSLSAATNTGELFF	TGCGCCAGCAGCTTGTCGGCGGCAACCAACACCGGGGAGCTGTTTTTT
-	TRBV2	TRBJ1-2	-	CASSEYGGRTTNYGYTF	TGTGCCAGCAGTGAATATGGTGGACGGACAACTAACTATGGCTACACCTTC
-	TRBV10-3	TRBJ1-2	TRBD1	CAISVSGTGTTNYGYTF	TGTGCCATCAGTGTATCCGGGACAGGGACTACTAACTATGGCTACACCTTC
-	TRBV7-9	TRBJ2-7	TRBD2	CASNPGGGDYEQYF	TGTGCCAGCAACCCTGGGGGAGGGGACTACGAGCAGTACTTC
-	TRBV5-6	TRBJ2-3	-	CASSVQGATDTQYF	TGTGCCAGCAGCGTACAGGGTGCGACAGATACGCAGTATTTT
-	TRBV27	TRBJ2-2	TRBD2	CASTSGGPTGELFF	TGTGCCAGCACCTCGGGGGGGCCGACCGGGGAGCTGTTTTTT